This TCR beta chain is from a study of graft-versus-host responses after intestinal transplantation. Study-wide context: The recipients all started with anti-thymocyte globulin induction and then took tacrolimus and steroids for about 3 years.

Study-level points and caveats: Individuals carrying graft-donor T cell macrochimerism showed high graft-versus-host to host-versus-graft clonal ratios in allografts.

Assay: immunoSEQ multiplex PCR; the TCRdb copy retains only in-frame clones and omits some. The sample lists about 71,000 clones; 85% to 95% were seen once. This CDR3 is built from 13 residues. Trimming shortened V by 4 bases and J by 3 bases, and 10 bases separated the two germline ends. Looked up from germline, CDR1 is MGHRA and CDR2 is YSYEKL. About this clone: The antigen is not known.

This rearrangement joins TRBV4-1 to TRBJ2-7; D uncertain. This sequence was found in a human donor who received an intestinal transplant. Here the sequenced sample was unstimulated CD8+ T cells sorted from spleen or lymph node cells, taken before intestinal transplant. The CDR3 coding sequence is TGCGCCAGCAGCCCACTATTGGACTACGAGCAGTACTTC. Amino acids: CASSPLLDYEQYF.